This passage covers 20 T cell receptor beta chains from one sample sequenced in a study of T-cell memory formation after mild COVID-19. TCRdb processed the 5' RACE reads anew with MiXCR; each CDR3 protein has one entry. The data hold around 250,000 distinct CDR3 sequences, with over 8.5% observed a single time. Sequencing was performed on PBMCs or a T cell subset sorted from them (not recorded which). These receptors were taken from a man aged 18-30 years who had mild COVID-19 (a few samples of this study predate the infection). Cell type and time point are not known.

The V gene is TRBV4-1, the J gene TRBJ1-2; TRBD1 agrees at 9 bases. The CDR3 runs 16 residues. CDR1 and CDR2 (germline): MGHRA, YSYEKL. Germline trimming cut 3 bases from V and 3 bases from J; bases unmatched to any gene: 8. CDR3 protein: CASSHNPRDRDYGYTF. In DNA, the CDR3 is TGCGCCAGCAGCCATAACCCCCGGGACAGGGACTATGGCTACACCTTC.

V and J are TRBV3-1 and TRBJ1-5, with D possibly matching TRBD1 (5 bases). The germline V gene has CDR1 LGHDT and CDR2 YNNKEL (reference sequence). Trimming left V 2 bases short and J 4 bases short, with 9 bases between. This CDR3 spans 14 amino acids. The CDR3 DNA follows: TGTGCCAGCAGCCAAAACGGGGCAAATCAGCCCCAGCATTTT. This translates into CASSQNGANQPQHF.

The chain is built from TRBV12-3 or TRBV12-4 and TRBJ2-7; 10 positions match TRBD1. The CDR3 has 15 amino acids. The trim removed 5 bases at V and 3 bases at J, leaving 7 bases unmatched. DNA of the CDR3: TGTGCCAGCAGTACCCGGGACAGGGGACACTACGAGCAGTACTTC. Translation: CASSTRDRGHYEQYF.

This clonotype came up a few times. This sequence joins TRBV20-1 and TRBJ1-1; D gene ambiguous. V gave up 6 bases and J gave up 1 base, with 9 bases separating them. In germline, CDR1 is DFQATT, CDR2 SNEGSKA (reference sequence). The CDR3 sequence is 12 residues long. CDR3 DNA: TGCAGTGCAAAAAGCGGGAACACTGAAGCTTTCTTT. The encoded protein is CSAKSGNTEAFF.

This clonotype was counted a few times. This chain joins TRBV12-3 or TRBV12-4 and TRBJ2-1; D possibly matches TRBD1 or TRBD2 (5 bases each). V dropped 7 bases and J dropped 7 bases, with 14 bases sitting between them. The CDR3 spans 13 residues. The CDR3 DNA is TGTGCCAGCACCCCAGAGGGGCGGAATGAGCAGTTCTTC. It is translated as CASTPEGRNEQFF.

The chain combines TRBV2 with TRBJ2-5, with unresolved D. The V and J ends lost 10 bases and 5 bases respectively, with 14 bases between them. The CDR3 is 12 amino acids. Germline assignment: CDR1 SNHLY and CDR2 FYNNEI. CDR3 protein: CATYLAVETQYF. Written as DNA, the CDR3 is TGTGCCACCTATCTGGCCGTGGAGACCCAGTACTTC.

This clonotype has a handful of counts. The genes are TRBV5-5 and TRBJ2-2; tentative D call: TRBD1 (5 bases). The CDR3 contains 14 residues. Germline CDR1 SGHKS, CDR2 YYEKEE (reference sequence). Trimming pared 0 bases from V and 5 bases from J, leaving 8 bases between. For the CDR3, the DNA is TGTGCCAGCAGCTTGGATCCAGGGACCGGGGAGCTGTTTTTT. This gives the protein CASSLDPGTGELFF.

In its sample, this clonotype was seen a few times. The rearrangement uses TRBV7-2 and TRBJ1-6; no definite D call. The CDR3 covers 15 residues. CDR1 is SGHTA, CDR2 FQGNSA, per germline. The V and J ends lost 3 bases and 10 bases respectively, with 16 bases between them. The CDR3 reads CASSFNPGVDSPLHF. CDR3 in DNA: TGTGCCAGCAGCTTTAACCCCGGGGTAGACTCACCCCTCCACTTT.

The CDR3 sequence: CASSYRTSGRRGEQYF. CDR3 nucleotides: TGTGCCAGCAGTTACCGCACTAGCGGGAGACGGGGCGAGCAGTACTTC. V usage is TRBV6-5 and J usage is TRBJ2-7, with TRBD2 matching 11 bases. The V gene end was trimmed by 2 bases and the J gene end by 6 bases; junction bases not matched to a gene: 9. Germline CDR1 is MNHEY and CDR2 is SVGAGI. This CDR3 contains 16 residues.

The chain uses TRBV24-1 and TRBJ1-1; no clear D gene. The V gene lost 3 bases and the J gene lost 2 bases, with 0 bases spanning the gap. The germline CDR1 and CDR2 sequences are KGHDR and SFDVKD. The CDR3 totals 11 residues. This CDR3 is CATSDNTEAFF. In nucleotides, the CDR3 is TGTGCCACCAGTGATAACACTGAAGCTTTCTTT.

This clonotype was picked up a small number of times. The chain joins TRBV12-3 or TRBV12-4 to TRBJ2-7; no clear D gene. V lost 2 bases, J lost 9 bases, and 17 bases lay in between. The CDR3 covers 14 residues. The CDR3 bases are TGTGCCAGCAGTTTACAGGCCGGGTCCCCCCGGCAGTACTTC. Its protein product is CASSLQAGSPRQYF.

The gene calls are TRBV7-9 and TRBJ1-6, with D possibly matching TRBD1 (5 bases). The CDR3 spans 15 residues. V was pared by 2 bases and J by 5 bases, with 10 bases between. Germline lookup yields CDR1 SEHNR and CDR2 FQNEAQ (reference sequence). CDR3: CASSLSGGNNSPLHF. As DNA, the CDR3 is TGTGCCAGCAGCTTATCCGGGGGTAATAATTCACCCCTCCACTTT.

This clonotype occurred a few times. The chain links TRBV15 to TRBJ1-1; D possibly corresponds to TRBD1 (5 bases). The germline V gene encodes CDR1 LNHNV and CDR2 YYDKDF (reference sequence). The V and J ends lost 5 bases and 5 bases respectively, with 12 bases between them. The CDR3 loop spans 13 amino acids. This CDR3 reads CATSGFRGTEAFF. CDR3 coding DNA: TGTGCCACCAGCGGCTTCCGGGGGACTGAAGCTTTCTTT.

The V and J genes are TRBV6-5 and TRBJ1-1, with D possibly TRBD1 on 5 matching bases. CDR3 length: 15 residues. V lost 2 bases and J lost 1, with 11 bases in between. Germline CDR1 and CDR2: MNHEY and SVGAGI. The CDR3 region is CASSYSIGTNTEAFF. The CDR3, as DNA: TGTGCCAGCAGTTACAGCATTGGGACGAACACTGAAGCTTTCTTT.

This clonotype occurred a few times. This chain uses TRBV11-2 with TRBJ2-1; 8 bases fit TRBD2. Germline lookup yields CDR1 SGHAT and CDR2 FQNNGV. V lost 5 bases, J lost 8 bases, and 11 bases stayed unmatched. The CDR3 sequence is 15 residues long. The chain's CDR3 is CASSPSPGGPYEQFF. The CDR3 bases are TGTGCCAGCAGCCCGTCTCCGGGGGGGCCGTATGAGCAGTTCTTC.

This chain connects TRBV5-1 to TRBJ1-1; 7 bases are a match to TRBD1. This CDR3 has 14 residues. Trimming removed 2 bases from V and 4 bases from J; junction bases left unmatched: 5. Looked up from germline, CDR1 is SGHRS and CDR2 is YFSETQ. In nucleotides, the CDR3 is TGCGCCAGCAGCTTCAGGGGGAGCGGCACTGAAGCTTTCTTT. This translates into CASSFRGSGTEAFF.

This chain uses TRBV7-6 with TRBJ2-7; possibly TRBD1 or TRBD2 for D (6 bases each). This CDR3 spans 15 amino acids. V lost 6 bases, J lost 4 bases, and 19 bases lay in between. CDR1 is SGHVS and CDR2 is FNYEAQ in the germline V gene. The CDR3 spells CASSLPAGEVYEQYF. CDR3 coding DNA: TGTGCCAGCAGTTTGCCGGCAGGGGAGGTTTACGAGCAGTACTTC.

This clonotype occurred a few times. The chain recombines TRBV6-5 with TRBJ2-6; weak D call: TRBD1 (6 bases). Germline assignment: CDR1 MNHEY and CDR2 SVGAGI. The V gene lost 2 bases and the J gene lost 0 bases, with 17 bases spanning the gap. The length of the CDR3 is 19 residues. Here the CDR3 DNA reads TGTGCCAGCAGTTACGAGGGGCCGGGACAAAGCTCTGGGGCCAACGTCCTGACTTTC. It specifies CASSYEGPGQSSGANVLTF.

This chain connects TRBV5-1 to TRBJ1-4; D is perhaps TRBD1 (5 bases). Between the trimmed V and J ends, which lost 0 bases and 8 bases, there was a span of 17 bases. CDR1 and CDR2 from the germline V gene are SGHRS and YFSETQ. The CDR3 sequence is 16 residues long. As DNA, the CDR3 is TGCGCCAGCAGCTTGGGATCGAGTATTCGGGGCGAAAAACTGTTTTTT. Protein: CASSLGSSIRGEKLFF.

This clonotype was counted a few times. The chain uses TRBV7-2 and TRBJ2-3; D unresolved. V was pared by 5 bases and J by 4 bases, with 10 bases between. Per the germline V gene, CDR1 is SGHTA and CDR2 is FQGNSA. This CDR3 spans 13 amino acids. Here the CDR3 reads CASSPAVADTQYF. CDR3 sequence (DNA): TGTGCCAGCAGCCCGGCGGTAGCAGATACGCAGTATTTT.